One and the same sample provided the 12 T cell receptor beta chains below, sequenced in a study of blood T cell repertoires in COVID-19. Repertoires were generated with immunoSEQ multiplex PCR, while TCRdb's copy carries only in-frame clones and drops some. This sample has around 170,000 clones; about 81% occur once, and the top ten carry approximately 15%. What was sequenced was peripheral blood. Source of these receptors: a man younger than 45 with active or convalescent COVID-19.

With regard to this clone: Relative to the germline gene, one junction end is altered; a read error may explain this. The chain has TRBV7-7 and TRBJ2-2; TRBD2 agrees at 9 bases. This CDR3 has 16 residues. CDR1 SSHAT and CDR2 FNYEAQ come from the germline V gene (reference sequence). The CDR3 here is CASSPIGGRGTGELFF. The CDR3 coding sequence is TGTGCTAGCAGCCCGATCGGCGGGAGGGGCACCGGGGAGCTGTTTTTT.

The V gene is TRBV19, the J gene TRBJ1-2; 9 bases match TRBD1. The germline V gene has CDR1 LNHDA and CDR2 SQIVND (reference sequence). Trimming at V came to 5 bases and at J to 7 bases, leaving 11 bases not matched to a gene. CDR3 size: 15 residues. CDR3 sequence reads: CASSSTGGFSLGYTF. The DNA for the CDR3 is TGTGCCAGTAGTTCCACAGGGGGCTTTTCCCTTGGCTACACCTTC.

The V call is TRBV5-1, the J call TRBJ2-5; 15 nucleotides agree with TRBD2. Losses at the gene ends were 5 bases for V and 4 bases for J; bases not matched to a gene: 12. The CDR3 extends over 18 amino acids. The germline V gene has CDR1 SGHRS and CDR2 YFSETQ. CDR3 coding DNA: TGCGCCAGCAGTCCCGGGACTAGCGGGAGGAATTTTAGAGAGACCCAGTACTTC. Its protein product is CASSPGTSGRNFRETQYF. The full variable domain, in which reference TRBV5-1 and TRBJ2-5 provide the parts outside the CDR3, is KAGVTQTPRYLIKTRGQQVTLSCSPISGHRSVSWYQQTPGQGLQFLFEYFSETQRNKGNFPGRFSGRQFSNSRSEMNVSTLELGDSALYLCASSPGTSGRNFRETQYFGPGTRLLVL.

V is TRBV15 and J is TRBJ2-2, with D hard to call. The ends were cut back, 8 bases at V and 5 bases at J, with 15 bases in the middle. Germline V gives CDR1 LNHNV, CDR2 YYDKDF (reference sequence). This CDR3 comprises 14 residues. The CDR3 DNA is TGTGCCACCCAGCCTGCACTAAATACCGGGGAGCTGTTTTTT. Its protein is CATQPALNTGELFF.

The V call is TRBV6-5, the J call TRBJ1-1, with D possibly matching TRBD1 (5 bases). The germline V gene encodes CDR1 MNHEY and CDR2 SVGAGI. The CDR3 is 14 amino acids. The V end lost 6 bases, the J end lost 2 bases, and 13 bases lay between the germline ends. The CDR3 protein is CASRLYRSNTEAFF. The DNA of the CDR3 is TGTGCCAGCAGGTTATACAGGTCAAACACTGAAGCTTTCTTT.

This sequence joins TRBV19 and TRBJ2-2; 11 bases are shared with TRBD1. With 4 bases clipped from V and 4 bases from J, the junction kept 2 bases outside the gene matches. Germline CDR1 and CDR2: LNHDA and SQIVND (reference sequence). The CDR3 spans 15 residues. Written as DNA, the CDR3 is TGTGCCAGTAGTACCGGACAGGGGGCCACCGGGGAGCTGTTTTTT. It translates to CASSTGQGATGELFF.

This clone turned up a few times. The chain is built from TRBV28 and TRBJ1-1; 7 bases are a match to TRBD1. Losses at the gene ends were 5 bases for V and 0 bases for J; bases not matched to a gene: 9. The germline gives CDR1 MDHEN, CDR2 SYDVKM. This CDR3 region has 16 residues. The CDR3 region has the DNA TGTGCCAGCAGTGCCCCCCGGCAGGGGGTGAACACTGAAGCTTTCTTT. Protein sequence: CASSAPRQGVNTEAFF.

This chain joins TRBV27 and TRBJ2-7; maybe TRBD2 (5 bases). Germline V lookup: CDR1 MNHEY, CDR2 SMNVEV (reference sequence). The CDR3 contains 13 residues. The V and J ends lost 2 bases and 3 bases respectively, with 8 bases between them. This CDR3 is CASSLREGYEQYF. CDR3 bases: TGTGCCAGCAGTTTACGCGAGGGCTACGAGCAGTACTTC.

The chain joins TRBV19 to TRBJ1-4, with D maybe TRBD1 (6 bases). Trimming stripped 9 bases from V and 8 bases from J, with 19 bases between. Germline V gives CDR1 LNHDA, CDR2 SQIVND (reference sequence). The length of the CDR3 is 14 residues. CDR3 sequence: CASQSRTVGEKLFF. CDR3 bases: TGTGCCAGCCAGTCGCGGACAGTAGGCGAAAAACTGTTTTTT.

CDR3 in amino acids: CASSFTLTNWNTEAFF. The CDR3 region has the DNA TGTGCCAGCAGTTTCACCCTGACAAACTGGAACACTGAAGCTTTCTTT. V usage is TRBV6-5 and J usage is TRBJ1-1; D uncertain. The ends were cut back, 4 bases at V and 1 base at J, with 16 bases in the middle. CDR1 MNHEY and CDR2 SVGAGI come from the germline V gene. The CDR3 has 16 amino acids.

This clone was seen only once. The genes are TRBV14 and TRBJ1-5, with no clear D. With 4 bases removed from V and 4 bases from J, the gap between germline ends came to 5 bases. This CDR3 comprises 12 residues. From germline, CDR1 is SGHDN and CDR2 FVKESK. CDR3 nucleotide sequence: TGTGCCAGCAGCCTACTAAATCAGCCCCAGCATTTT. Amino acids: CASSLLNQPQHF.

The chain employs TRBV7-6 and TRBJ2-7, with 7 positions matching TRBD1. Trimming removed 5 bases from V and 6 bases from J; junction bases left unmatched: 10. CDR1 SGHVS and CDR2 FNYEAQ come from the germline V gene. The CDR3 extends over 14 amino acids. The CDR3, as DNA: TGTGCCAGCAGCCCCGAGACAGGGAATCGCGAGCAGTACTTC. Its translation: CASSPETGNREQYF.